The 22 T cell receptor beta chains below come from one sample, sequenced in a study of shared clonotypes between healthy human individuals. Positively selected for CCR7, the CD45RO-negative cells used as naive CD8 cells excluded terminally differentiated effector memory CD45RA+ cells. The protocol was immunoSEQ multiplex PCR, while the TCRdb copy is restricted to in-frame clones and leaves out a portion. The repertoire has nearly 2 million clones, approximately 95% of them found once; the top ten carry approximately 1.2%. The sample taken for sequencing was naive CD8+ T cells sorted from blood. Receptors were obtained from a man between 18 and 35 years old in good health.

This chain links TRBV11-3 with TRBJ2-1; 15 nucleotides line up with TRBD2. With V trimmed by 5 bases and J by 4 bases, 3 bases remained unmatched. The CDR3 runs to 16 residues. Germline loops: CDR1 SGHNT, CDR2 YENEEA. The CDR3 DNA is TGTGCCAGCAGCCCGGGGACTAGCGGGGGGTACAATGAGCAGTTCTTC. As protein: CASSPGTSGGYNEQFF.

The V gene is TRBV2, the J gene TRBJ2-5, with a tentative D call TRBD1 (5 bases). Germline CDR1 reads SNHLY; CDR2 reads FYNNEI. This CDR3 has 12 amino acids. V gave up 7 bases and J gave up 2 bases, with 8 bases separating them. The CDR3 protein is CASKGVQETQYF. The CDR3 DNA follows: TGTGCCAGCAAAGGGGTTCAAGAGACCCAGTACTTC.

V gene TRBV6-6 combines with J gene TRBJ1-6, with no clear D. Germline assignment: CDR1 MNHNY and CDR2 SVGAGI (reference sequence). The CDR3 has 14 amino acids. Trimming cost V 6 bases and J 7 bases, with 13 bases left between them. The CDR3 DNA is TGTGCCAGCAGCCCCATCCAGACCAATTCACCCCTCCACTTT. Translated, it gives CASSPIQTNSPLHF.

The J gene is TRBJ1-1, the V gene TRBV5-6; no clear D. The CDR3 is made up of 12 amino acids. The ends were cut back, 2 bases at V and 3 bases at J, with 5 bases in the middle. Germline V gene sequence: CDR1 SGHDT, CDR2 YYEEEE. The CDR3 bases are TGTGCCAGCAGCTTTCCCTACACTGAAGCTTTCTTT. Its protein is CASSFPYTEAFF.

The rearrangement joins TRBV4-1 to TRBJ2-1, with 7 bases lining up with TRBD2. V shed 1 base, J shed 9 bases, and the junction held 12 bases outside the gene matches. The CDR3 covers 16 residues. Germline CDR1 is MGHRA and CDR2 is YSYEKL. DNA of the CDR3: TGCGCCAGCAGCCAAGCGTCTAGCGGTGTGCGCGGTGAGCAGTTCTTC. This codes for CASSQASSGVRGEQFF.

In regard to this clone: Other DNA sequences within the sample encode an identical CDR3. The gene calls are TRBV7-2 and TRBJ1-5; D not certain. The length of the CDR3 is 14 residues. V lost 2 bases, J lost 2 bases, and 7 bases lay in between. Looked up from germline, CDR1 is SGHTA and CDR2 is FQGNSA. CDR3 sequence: CASSLNRGNQPQHF. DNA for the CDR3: TGTGCCAGCAGCTTAAACAGAGGCAATCAGCCCCAGCATTTT.

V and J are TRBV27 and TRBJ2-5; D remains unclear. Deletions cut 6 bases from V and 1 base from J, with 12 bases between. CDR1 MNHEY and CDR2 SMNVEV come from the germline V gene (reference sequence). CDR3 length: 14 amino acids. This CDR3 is CASSPRHVQETQYF. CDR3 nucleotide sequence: TGTGCCAGCAGCCCCCGACATGTCCAAGAGACCCAGTACTTC.

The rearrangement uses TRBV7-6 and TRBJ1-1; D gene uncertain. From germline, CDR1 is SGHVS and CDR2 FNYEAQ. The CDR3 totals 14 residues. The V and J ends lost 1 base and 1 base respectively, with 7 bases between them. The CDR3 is CASSLETTNTEAFF. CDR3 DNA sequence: TGTGCCAGCAGCTTAGAGACGACGAACACTGAAGCTTTCTTT.

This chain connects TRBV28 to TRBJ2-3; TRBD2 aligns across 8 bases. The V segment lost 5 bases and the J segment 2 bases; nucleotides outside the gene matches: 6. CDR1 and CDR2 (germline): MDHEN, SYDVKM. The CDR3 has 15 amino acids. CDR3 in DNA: TGTGCCAGCAGTAGAACTAGCGGAGACACAGATACGCAGTATTTT. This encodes CASSRTSGDTDTQYF.

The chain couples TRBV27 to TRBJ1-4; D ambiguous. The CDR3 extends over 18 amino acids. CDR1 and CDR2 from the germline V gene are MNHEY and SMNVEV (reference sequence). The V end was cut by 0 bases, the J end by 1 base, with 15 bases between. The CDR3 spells CASSLSTPGILTNEKLFF. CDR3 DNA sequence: TGTGCCAGCAGTTTATCAACGCCGGGAATATTAACTAATGAAAAACTGTTTTTT.

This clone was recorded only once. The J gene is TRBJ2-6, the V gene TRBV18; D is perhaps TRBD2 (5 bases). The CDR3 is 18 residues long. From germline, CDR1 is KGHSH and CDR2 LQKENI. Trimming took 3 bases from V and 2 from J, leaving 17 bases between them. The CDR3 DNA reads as TGTGCCAGCTCACCTGGGTCCCCGGCGGGCGCTGGGGCCAACGTCCTGACTTTC. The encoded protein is CASSPGSPAGAGANVLTF.

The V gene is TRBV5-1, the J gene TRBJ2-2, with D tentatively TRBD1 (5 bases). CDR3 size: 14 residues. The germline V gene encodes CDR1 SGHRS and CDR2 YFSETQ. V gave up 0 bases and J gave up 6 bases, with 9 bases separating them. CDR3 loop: CASSLGPTAGELFF. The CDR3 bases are TGCGCCAGCAGCTTGGGACCGACAGCCGGGGAGCTGTTTTTT.

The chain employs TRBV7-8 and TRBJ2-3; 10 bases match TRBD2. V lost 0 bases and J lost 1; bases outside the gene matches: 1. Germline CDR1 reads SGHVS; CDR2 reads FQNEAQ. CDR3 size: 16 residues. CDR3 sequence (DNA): TGTGCCAGCAGCTTAGCGCTAGCGGGAGGCACAGATACGCAGTATTTT. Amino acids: CASSLALAGGTDTQYF.

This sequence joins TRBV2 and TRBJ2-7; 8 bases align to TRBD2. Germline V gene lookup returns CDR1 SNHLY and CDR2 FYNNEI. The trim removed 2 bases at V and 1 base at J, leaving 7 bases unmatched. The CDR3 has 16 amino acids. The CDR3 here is CASSEISGATSYEQYF. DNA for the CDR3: TGTGCCAGCAGTGAAATTAGCGGGGCAACTTCCTACGAGCAGTACTTC.

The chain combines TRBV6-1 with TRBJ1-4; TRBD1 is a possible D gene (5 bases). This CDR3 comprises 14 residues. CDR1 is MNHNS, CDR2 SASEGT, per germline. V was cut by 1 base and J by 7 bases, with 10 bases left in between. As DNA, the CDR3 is TGTGCCAGCAGTGAAGAGACAGTCGTTGAAAAACTGTTTTTT. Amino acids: CASSEETVVEKLFF.

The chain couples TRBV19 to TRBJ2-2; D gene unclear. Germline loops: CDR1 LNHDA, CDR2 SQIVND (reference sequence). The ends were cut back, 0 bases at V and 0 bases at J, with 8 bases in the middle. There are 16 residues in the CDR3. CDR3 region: CASSIDGTANTGELFF. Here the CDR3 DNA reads TGTGCCAGTAGTATAGATGGCACCGCGAACACCGGGGAGCTGTTTTTT.

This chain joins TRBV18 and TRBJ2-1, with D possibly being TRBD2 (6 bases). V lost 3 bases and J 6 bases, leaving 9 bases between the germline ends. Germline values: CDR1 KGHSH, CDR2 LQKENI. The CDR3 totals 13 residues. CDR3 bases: TGTGCCAGCTCACCTCCCGGGGGCAATGAGCAGTTCTTC. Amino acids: CASSPPGGNEQFF.

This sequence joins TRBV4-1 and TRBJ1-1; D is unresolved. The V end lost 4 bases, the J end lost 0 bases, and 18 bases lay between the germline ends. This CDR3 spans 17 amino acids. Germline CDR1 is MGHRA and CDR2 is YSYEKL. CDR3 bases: TGCGCCAGCAGCCCCCCGACCACGGATTACATGAACACTGAAGCTTTCTTT. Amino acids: CASSPPTTDYMNTEAFF.

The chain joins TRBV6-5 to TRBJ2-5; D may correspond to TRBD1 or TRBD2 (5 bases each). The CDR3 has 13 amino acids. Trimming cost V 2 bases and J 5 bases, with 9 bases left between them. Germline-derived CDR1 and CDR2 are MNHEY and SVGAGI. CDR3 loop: CASSYGGVETQYF. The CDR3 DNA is TGTGCCAGCAGTTACGGGGGAGTGGAGACCCAGTACTTC.

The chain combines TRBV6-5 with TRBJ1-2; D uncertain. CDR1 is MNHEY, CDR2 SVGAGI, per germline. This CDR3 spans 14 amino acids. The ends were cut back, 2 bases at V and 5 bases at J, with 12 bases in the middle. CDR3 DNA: TGTGCCAGCAGTTACAGGGTTTCGGGATATGGCTACACCTTC. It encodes CASSYRVSGYGYTF.

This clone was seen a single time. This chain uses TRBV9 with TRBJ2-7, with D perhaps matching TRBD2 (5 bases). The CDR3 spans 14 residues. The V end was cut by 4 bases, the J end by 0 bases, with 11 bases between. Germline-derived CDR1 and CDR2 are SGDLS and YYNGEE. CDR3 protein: CASSPRVLSYEQYF. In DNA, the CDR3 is TGTGCCAGCAGCCCGAGGGTCCTCTCCTACGAGCAGTACTTC.

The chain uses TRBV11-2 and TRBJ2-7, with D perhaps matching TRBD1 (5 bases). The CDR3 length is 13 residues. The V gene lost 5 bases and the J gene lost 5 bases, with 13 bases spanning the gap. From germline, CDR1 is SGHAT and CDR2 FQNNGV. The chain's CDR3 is CASSTSGSHEQYF. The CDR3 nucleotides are TGTGCCAGCAGCACGTCAGGGTCCCACGAGCAGTACTTC.